This T cell receptor (beta chain) was sequenced in a study of cytomegalovirus exposure and HLA in healthy donors. This PCR relied on a set of 60 Vbeta primers and 13 Jbeta primers. The assay was immunoSEQ multiplex PCR, and TCRdb's table has in-frame clones only and misses some. The data contain 110,000 to 150,000 clones, less than 85% of them singletons. The CDR3 totals 13 residues. In germline, CDR1 is SGDLS, CDR2 YYNGEE. V lost 0 bases, J lost 3 bases, and 7 bases lay in between. This receptor was identified in a man in his forties in good health and CMV-seropositive. V and J are TRBV9 and TRBJ2-7, with D possibly matching TRBD1 (5 bases). Sequencing input: PBMCs. The CDR3 DNA follows: TGTGCCAGCAGCGTAGCTACAGGCTACGAGCAGTACTTC. This codes for CASSVATGYEQYF. Together with reference TRBV9 and TRBJ2-7, the CDR3 gives the full variable domain: DSGVTQTPKHLITATGQRVTLRCSPRSGDLSVYWYQQSLDQGLQFLIQYYNGEERAKGNILERFSAQQFPDLHSELNLSSLELGDSALYFCASSVATGYEQYFGPGTRLTVT.